The clone carrying this TCR beta chain occurred a few times. This may be a read error, as it is one base from a much larger clone. This sample is drawn from a study of T cells in Graves' hyperthyroidism and ophthalmopathy. Authors of the study amplified TCR beta CDR3 regions from RNA transcripts. HTBI primers were used for first-round RT-PCR of the TCR CDR3. In TCRdb, the multiplex PCR reads were re-called with MiXCR into one record per CDR3 protein. The sample includes 500,000 to 650,000 distinct CDR3 sequences, 46% seen only once; the top ten take about two fifths. V dropped 2 bases and J dropped 6 bases, with 10 bases sitting between them. This CDR3 is 13 amino acids long. Looked up from germline, CDR1 is SGHTA and CDR2 is FQGTGA.

The sequence derives from an adult woman with Graves' disease, either hyperthyroidism or ophthalmopathy (not recorded which). The chain carries TRBV7-3 and TRBJ2-5; D gene uncertain. The sample taken for sequencing was peripheral blood or thyroid tissue (not recorded which). CDR3 amino acids: CASSLGPPKTQYF. CDR3 DNA sequence: TGTGCCAGCAGCTTAGGCCCGCCTAAGACCCAGTACTTC. The variable domain in full, with the rest retrieved from reference TRBV7-3 and TRBJ2-5, is GAGVSQTPSNKVTEKGKYVELRCDPISGHTALYWYRQSLGQGPEFLIYFQGTGAADDSGLPNDRFFAVRPEGSVSTLKIQRTERGDSAVYLCASSLGPPKTQYFGPGTRLLVL.